This TCR beta chain appears in the sequencing data of a study of technical replicates of blood from a few donors. Only in-frame clones appear in the TCRdb table, and some are missing; sequencing was by immunoSEQ multiplex PCR. Seen here are fewer than 90,000 clones, 85% to 95% observed once, and the top ten hold approximately 0.25%. This clone occurred a few times. The CDR3 totals 18 residues. Trimming left V 3 bases short and J 6 bases short, with 24 bases between. Germline V gives CDR1 WNHNN, CDR2 SYGVQD (reference sequence). The sequence was obtained from a human donor in good health. Input material: T cells isolated from PBMCs. This chain uses TRBV10-1 with TRBJ1-5; D possibly corresponds to TRBD1 (5 bases). DNA of the CDR3: TGCGCCAGCAGTGAACCTGGGGGGTCGGGGGAAATGGGTCAGCCCCAGCATTTT. Its translation: CASSEPGGSGEMGQPQHF.